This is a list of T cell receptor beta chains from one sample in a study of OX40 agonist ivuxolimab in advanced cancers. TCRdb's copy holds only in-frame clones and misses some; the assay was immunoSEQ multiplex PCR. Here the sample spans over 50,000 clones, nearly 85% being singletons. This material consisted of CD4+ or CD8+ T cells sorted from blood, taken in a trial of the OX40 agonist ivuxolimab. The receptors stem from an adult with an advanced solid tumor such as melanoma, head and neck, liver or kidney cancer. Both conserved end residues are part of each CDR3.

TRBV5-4 CASSLGDRWNTGELFF
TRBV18 CASSKVETEETQYF
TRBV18 CASSPRGKETQYF
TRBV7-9 CASSLTEPPEAFF
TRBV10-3 CAISDALTSGSYEQYF
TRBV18 CASSDSPNTEAFF
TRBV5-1 CASSRAGKNNSPLHF
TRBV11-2 CASSLLAGGFTGADTQYF
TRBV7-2 CASSFGTYYNEQFF
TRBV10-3 CAITSGAATDTQYF
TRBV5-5 CASSGRSSGGETQYF
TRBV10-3 CAIRTQGADGYTF
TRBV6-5 CASSYGRSNSGNTIYF
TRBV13 CASSFLGYDEQYF
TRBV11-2 CASSLVSSQETQYF
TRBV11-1 CASSSPAAGAGYTF
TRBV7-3 CASSTFLGTVYNEQFF
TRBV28 CASRGRMNTEAFF
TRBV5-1 CASSFNRGPDTQYF
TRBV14 CASSQGLYEKLFF
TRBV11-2 CASSLRQGHQPQHF
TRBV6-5 CASSYSGAGETQYF
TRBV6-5 CASWARTGDNQPQHF
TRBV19 CASRTAGTPLALHF
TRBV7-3 CASSSDRYYGYTF
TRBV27 CASSLREGGGVTDTQYF
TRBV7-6 CASSLEVGAETQYF
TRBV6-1 CASSSGTNFNSPLHF
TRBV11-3 CASSLDRGSLQYF
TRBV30 CAWSASRGGGSTQPQHF
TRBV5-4 CASSLQLAGGETQYF
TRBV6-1 CASSEAGGQETQYF
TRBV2 CASTDTDTQYF
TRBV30 CAWMGTGTGELFF
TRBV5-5 CASSLGVDPLQETQYF
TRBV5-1 CASSYEGRTGAFF
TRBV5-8 CASSLTLLQGNYEQYF
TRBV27 CASSPARVSGANVLTF
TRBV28 CASSYFTVRDITNQPQHF
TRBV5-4 CASSLAGTGNEKLFF
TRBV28 CASWGGISYEQYF
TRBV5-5 CASSFHQDRDFYEQYF
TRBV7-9 CASSRGQGGDTEAFF
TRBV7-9 CASSRTSGGETQYF
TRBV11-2 CASSRSTSGGNTGELFF
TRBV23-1 CASSHSTRMNTEAFF
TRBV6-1 CASRGTGKPQHF
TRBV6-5 CASSYGLGAGNTIYF
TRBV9 CASSVGPGATNEKLFF
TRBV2 CASSFRGSGNTIYF
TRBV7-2 CASSSRQGATGELFF
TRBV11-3 CASSPGGFGTGELFF
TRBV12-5 CASGLVRQGAIYEQYF
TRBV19 CASSIDFNSNTEAFF
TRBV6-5 CASSYSAGYEYNGYTF